The clone carrying this T cell receptor beta chain has a count of ten or more. The antigen is not known. There were TCR beta CDR3 regions amplified from RNA transcripts. HTBI primers drove first-round RT-PCR of the TCR CDR3. TCRdb ran MiXCR on the multiplex PCR reads and lists one entry per CDR3 protein. The table has some 360,000 distinct CDR3 sequences, about 15% seen once; the top ten hold 8% to 13%. This sample is part of a study of T cells in Graves' hyperthyroidism and ophthalmopathy. Across the whole study: The initial diagnosis was the point when peripheral blood was collected, ahead of any treatment.

PBMCs were derived from around 10 ml fresh peripheral blood. Findings of the study overall: Most clonotypes expanded in thyroid above 0.001 were likewise present in blood.

This clonotype originated in a woman aged 60-75 years with Graves' hyperthyroidism. What was sequenced was blood.

CDR3 region: CASSEGGQGVYNEQFF. As DNA, the CDR3 is TGTGCCAGCAGTGAAGGTGGACAGGGGGTTTACAATGAGCAGTTCTTC. The chain has TRBV6-1 and TRBJ2-1; 10 positions agree with TRBD1. Germline loops: CDR1 MNHNS, CDR2 SASEGT. V lost 1 base, J lost 4 bases, and 4 bases stayed unmatched. The CDR3 runs to 16 residues.